A single sample is the source of the 13 T cell receptor beta chains below, sequenced in a study of identifying expanded T cells in peripheral blood. Produced via immunoSEQ multiplex PCR; TCRdb's table is partial and in-frame only. The table has about 58,000 clones, approximately 80% seen once. Sequencing used blood. These receptors were obtained from a person aged 18 to 75 in good health.

This rearrangement joins TRBV5-6 to TRBJ2-3; TRBD1 agrees at 12 bases. The J segment lost 2 bases and the V segment lost 4 bases, leaving 5 bases of the junction unmatched. Germline V lookup: CDR1 SGHDT, CDR2 YYEEEE. The CDR3 has 16 residues. CDR3 coding DNA: TGTGCCAGCAGCCCAGGGACAGGGGGCAACACAGATACGCAGTATTTT. Its protein is CASSPGTGGNTDTQYF.

DNA of the CDR3: TGCGCCAGCAGCCAATCATTACAGGGTGCTGGAAACACCATATATTTT. Translating gives CASSQSLQGAGNTIYF. This sequence joins TRBV4-1 and TRBJ1-3, with D perhaps TRBD1 (6 bases). V was trimmed by 2 bases and J by 2 bases, leaving 13 bases between them. The germline CDR1 and CDR2 sequences are MGHRA and YSYEKL. The CDR3 has 16 amino acids.

The chain joins TRBV6-6 to TRBJ1-1; D possibly corresponds to TRBD1 (5 bases). Per the germline V gene, CDR1 is MNHNY and CDR2 is SVGAGI (reference sequence). CDR3 length equals 16 residues. V lost 4 bases to trimming and J lost 4 bases, with 19 bases between them. The CDR3 here is CASSSPKVRDATEAFF. The CDR3, as DNA: TGTGCCAGCAGTTCACCAAAGGTCCGGGACGCCACTGAAGCTTTCTTT.

This clone is a singleton in its sample. This chain joins TRBV5-6 and TRBJ2-3; a possible D gene is TRBD1 (5 bases). Trimming took 0 bases from V and 3 from J, leaving 11 bases between them. Germline V lookup: CDR1 SGHDT, CDR2 YYEEEE. This CDR3 region has 15 residues. In DNA form, the CDR3 reads TGTGCCAGCAGCTTGGTGGCAGGGATGACAGATACGCAGTATTTT. It yields the protein CASSLVAGMTDTQYF.

The chain carries TRBV6-5 and TRBJ1-4; TRBD1 agrees at 8 bases. Germline CDR1 and CDR2: MNHEY and SVGAGI. This CDR3 is 15 amino acids long. The V gene end was trimmed by 6 bases and the J gene end by 7 bases; junction bases not matched to a gene: 10. The CDR3 sequence is CASRHDRGAGEKLFF. In nucleotides, the CDR3 is TGTGCCAGCAGGCATGACAGGGGAGCGGGTGAAAAACTGTTTTTT.

The rearrangement joins TRBV27 to TRBJ2-1, with TRBD1 matching 9 bases. CDR1 and CDR2 from the germline V gene are MNHEY and SMNVEV (reference sequence). CDR3 length: 15 residues. Unmatched junction bases numbered 15, after V lost 10 bases and J lost 8 bases. CDR3 in DNA: TGTGCCACCGAATCCGGGACAGGGTTTAGTTATGAGCAGTTCTTC. Translation: CATESGTGFSYEQFF.

The rearrangement links TRBV6-1 to TRBJ2-7; D perhaps matches TRBD1 (6 bases). CDR3 length: 14 amino acids. V dropped 10 bases and J dropped 5 bases, with 21 bases sitting between them. Germline CDR1 is MNHNS and CDR2 is SASEGT. CDR3 DNA sequence: TGTGCCACCTCTCTAATATCCAGGGGCCACGAGCAGTACGTC. Translating it yields CATSLISRGHEQYV.

This clone was recorded once. The gene calls are TRBV29-1 and TRBJ1-2; 7 nucleotides agree with TRBD1. After removal of 6 bases from V and 4 bases from J, the junction contained 11 bases not matched to a gene. The CDR3 extends over 14 amino acids. Germline V CDR1 and CDR2: SQVTM, ANQGSEA. This chain's CDR3 is CSVGGTGDSYGYTF. CDR3 nucleotide sequence: TGCAGCGTGGGGGGAACAGGGGATAGCTATGGCTACACCTTC.

This chain uses TRBV2 with TRBJ2-2; D not resolved. V was shortened by 1 base and J by 5 bases, with 5 bases between the two germline ends. There are 13 residues in the CDR3. Germline V lookup: CDR1 SNHLY, CDR2 FYNNEI. Here the CDR3 reads CASSEVVTGELFF. The DNA for the CDR3 is TGTGCCAGCAGTGAAGTGGTAACCGGGGAGCTGTTTTTT.

This clone has just one count. DNA for the CDR3: TGTGCCAGCAGTCCCGGACTGGGACAGAGCTATGGCTACACCTTC. This codes for CASSPGLGQSYGYTF. The genes are TRBV6-5 and TRBJ1-2; 7 bases line up with TRBD1. With V trimmed by 5 bases and J by 4 bases, 10 bases remained unmatched. This CDR3 is 15 amino acids long. Germline V gene sequence: CDR1 MNHEY, CDR2 SVGAGI.

The chain recombines TRBV5-6 with TRBJ1-1, with 10 bases lining up with TRBD1. CDR3 length: 14 amino acids. V was clipped by 2 bases and J by 4 bases; unmatched bases: 2. The germline V gene encodes CDR1 SGHDT and CDR2 YYEEEE. CDR3 sequence (DNA): TGTGCCAGCAGCTTAAGACAGGGGGCCACTGAAGCTTTCTTT. It encodes CASSLRQGATEAFF.

V gene TRBV19 combines with J gene TRBJ1-1; no clear D gene. The CDR3 runs to 14 residues. V lost 7 bases, J lost 7 bases, and 19 bases lay in between. CDR1 is LNHDA, CDR2 SQIVND, per germline (reference sequence). CDR3 coding DNA: TGTGCCAGTACTCGCCGGGAGCCTCCGGGTGAAGCTTTCTTT. This translates into CASTRREPPGEAFF.

This chain connects TRBV9 to TRBJ1-1, with a tentative D call TRBD1 (5 bases). Deletions cut 5 bases from V and 1 base from J, with 12 bases between. The germline V gene encodes CDR1 SGDLS and CDR2 YYNGEE. The CDR3 spans 14 residues. The CDR3: CASRPAGQNTEAFF. CDR3 coding DNA: TGTGCCAGCAGACCTGCAGGACAGAACACTGAAGCTTTCTTT. The full variable domain, its missing parts supplied by reference TRBV9 and TRBJ1-1, is DSGVTQTPKHLITATGQRVTLRCSPRSGDLSVYWYQQSLDQGLQFLIQYYNGEERAKGNILERFSAQQFPDLHSELNLSSLELGDSALYFCASRPAGQNTEAFFGQGTRLTVV.